A single sample gave rise to the 32 T cell receptor beta chains below, sequenced in a study of blood T cell repertoires in COVID-19. Clones were read by immunoSEQ multiplex PCR, and TCRdb kept only the in-frame ones, dropping some. In the table there are approximately 200,000 clones, around 83% of which are singletons. Sequenced: peripheral blood. The receptor source for this set is a woman in her forties or fifties with acute or convalescent COVID-19.

This chain connects TRBV4-1 to TRBJ1-5, with D perhaps TRBD1 (5 bases). This CDR3 region has 16 residues. V was shortened by 3 bases and J by 0 bases, with 12 bases between the two germline ends. Germline CDR1 reads MGHRA; CDR2 reads YSYEKL. CDR3 residues: CASSQLQGYSNQPQHF. The CDR3 region has the DNA TGCGCCAGCAGCCAGTTGCAGGGTTATAGCAATCAGCCCCAGCATTTT.

The rearrangement joins TRBV27 to TRBJ2-7, with a possible D match to TRBD2 (6 bases). V lost 8 bases to trimming and J lost 5 bases, with 16 bases between them. Germline V CDR1 and CDR2: MNHEY, SMNVEV (reference sequence). The CDR3 consists of 13 residues. The CDR3 reads CASGGSRAHEQYF. The CDR3 DNA follows: TGTGCCAGCGGGGGGTCGCGGGCGCACGAGCAGTACTTC.

This clone was counted a few times. CDR3 region: CASSIDRTGLSGGNYGYTF. In DNA form, the CDR3 reads TGTGCCAGTAGTATAGATCGAACTGGGTTGTCAGGAGGCAACTATGGCTACACCTTC. This rearrangement joins TRBV19 to TRBJ1-2; D is unresolved. The CDR3 contains 19 residues. V was clipped by 0 bases and J by 2 bases, with 22 bases between them. The V gene's germline CDR1 is LNHDA and CDR2 SQIVND (reference sequence).

This chain connects TRBV9 to TRBJ2-1; the match to TRBD2 covers 9 bases. The CDR3 spans 15 residues. Unmatched junction bases numbered 5, after V lost 0 bases and J lost 7 bases. Germline lookup yields CDR1 SGDLS and CDR2 YYNGEE. The CDR3 DNA reads TGTGCCAGCAGCGTAGTCAGCGGGAGGTGGAATGAGCAGTTCTTC. As protein: CASSVVSGRWNEQFF.

The CDR3 spells CASSPGQGGGYTF. The CDR3 coding sequence is TGTGCCAGCAGCCCGGGACAGGGAGGCGGCTACACCTTC. The chain employs TRBV2 and TRBJ1-2, with 9 bases identical to TRBD1. The V segment lost 6 bases and the J segment 8 bases; nucleotides outside the gene matches: 7. This CDR3 is built from 13 residues. Per germline, CDR1 SNHLY and CDR2 FYNNEI. Using reference TRBV2 and TRBJ1-2 for the parts outside the CDR3, the full variable domain is EPEVTQTPSHQVTQMGQEVILRCVPISNHLYFYWYRQILGQKVEFLVSFYNNEISEKSEIFDDQFSVERPDGSNFTLKIRSTKLEDSAMYFCASSPGQGGGYTFGSGTRLTVV.

This clone was picked up one time. This chain uses TRBV21-1 with TRBJ1-3; TRBD1 reflects the table's D call only, with no check against the DNA. TRBV21-1 is classified as a pseudogene. This CDR3 region has 15 residues. CDR3 sequence: CASSNGRGSGNTIYF. The CDR3 coding sequence is TGTGCCAGCAGCAATGGCAGGGGCTCTGGAAACACCATATATTTT.

This chain connects TRBV5-6 to TRBJ1-6, with TRBD1 matching over 10 bases. J lost 10 bases, V lost 4 bases, and 17 bases had no gene match. Looked up from germline, CDR1 is SGHDT and CDR2 is YYEEEE. CDR3 size: 18 residues. The CDR3 region is CASSPGTGAVRQRSPLHF. The CDR3 coding sequence is TGTGCCAGCAGCCCCGGGACAGGGGCTGTGCGGCAGAGATCACCCCTCCACTTT.

This chain links TRBV4-1 with TRBJ2-7; 7 bases are a match to TRBD2. The CDR3 covers 18 residues. The V and J ends lost 0 bases and 2 bases, in that order; junction bases with no gene match: 13. Germline loops: CDR1 MGHRA, CDR2 YSYEKL. The CDR3 nucleotides are TGCGCCAGCAGCCAAGATCCCCCCCCCAGCGGGATGCCCTACGAGCAGTACTTC. Its translation is CASSQDPPPSGMPYEQYF.

This sequence joins TRBV5-1 and TRBJ1-4; unclear D gene. CDR1 is SGHRS, CDR2 YFSETQ, per germline. CDR3 length: 15 residues. V gave up 1 base and J gave up 0 bases, with 7 bases separating them. The CDR3 DNA reads as TGCGCCAGCAGCTTGTCCACTGCAACTAATGAAAAACTGTTTTTT. It specifies CASSLSTATNEKLFF.

The V gene is TRBV7-2, the J gene TRBJ2-3, with D maybe TRBD2 (6 bases). V lost 4 bases, J lost 4 bases, and 18 bases lay in between. Germline V gene lookup returns CDR1 SGHTA and CDR2 FQGNSA. This CDR3 is built from 16 residues. The DNA for the CDR3 is TGTGCCAGCAGCTCCTTGGCGCGGGGTGGGGCAGATACGCAGTATTTT. It yields the protein CASSSLARGGADTQYF.

V gene TRBV4-2 combines with J gene TRBJ2-2; 9 nucleotides line up with TRBD2. The junction had 8 bases not matched to a gene; V was cut back by 0 bases and J by 6 bases. The CDR3 is 17 residues long. CDR1 LGHNA and CDR2 YNFKEQ come from the germline V gene. CDR3 DNA: TGTGCCAGCAGCCAAGAAGCAAGCGGGAGGATTCCCGGGGAGCTGTTTTTT. It is translated as CASSQEASGRIPGELFF.

The chain couples TRBV7-9 to TRBJ1-4, with unresolved D. The V end lost 2 bases, the J end lost 7 bases, and 14 bases lay between the germline ends. This CDR3 contains 15 residues. The germline V gene has CDR1 SEHNR and CDR2 FQNEAQ (reference sequence). The CDR3 nucleotides read TGTGCCAGCAGCTTAAGGGAGGCAGTCGGTGAAAAACTGTTTTTT. It translates to CASSLREAVGEKLFF.

V gene TRBV2 combines with J gene TRBJ1-2, with 7 positions matching TRBD1. This CDR3 has 14 residues. Germline V gives CDR1 SNHLY, CDR2 FYNNEI. The J segment lost 0 bases and the V segment lost 3 bases, leaving 1 base of the junction unmatched. The CDR3 DNA sequence: TGTGCCAGCAGTGACAGGGGGACTAACTATGGCTACACCTTC. Amino acids: CASSDRGTNYGYTF.

The chain combines TRBV24-1 with TRBJ2-1; 8 nucleotides match TRBD1. Germline CDR1 and CDR2: KGHDR and SFDVKD. This CDR3 comprises 17 residues. The ends lost 5 bases at V and 6 bases at J; junction bases unmatched: 14. The CDR3 loop reads CATSGGQAFIGGNEQFF. CDR3 nucleotides: TGTGCCACCAGTGGGGGACAGGCCTTTATAGGAGGCAATGAGCAGTTCTTC.

The count of this clone is one. The rearrangement links TRBV29-1 to TRBJ1-5, with D unclear. This CDR3 is 11 amino acids long. CDR1 is SQVTM, CDR2 ANQGSEA, per germline. Trimming cost V 7 bases and J 9 bases, with 13 bases left between them. CDR3 in DNA: TGCAGCGACGATCGCGGCTCGCCCCAGCATTTT. It yields the protein CSDDRGSPQHF.

V and J are TRBV11-2 and TRBJ2-5; the D gene is possibly TRBD1 (6 bases). This CDR3 region has 14 residues. Germline V gives CDR1 SGHAT, CDR2 FQNNGV. The V gene lost 5 bases and the J gene lost 3 bases, with 13 bases spanning the gap. CDR3 residues: CASSPTRGKETQYF. The CDR3 coding sequence is TGTGCCAGCAGCCCAACTAGGGGGAAAGAGACCCAGTACTTC.

The chain couples TRBV28 to TRBJ1-2, with no clear D. Germline lookup yields CDR1 MDHEN and CDR2 SYDVKM. This CDR3 contains 14 residues. Trimming took off 6 bases at V and 5 bases at J, with 16 bases between the two ends. CDR3 sequence: CASREAGEPYGYTF. The CDR3 nucleotides are TGTGCCAGCAGAGAGGCGGGCGAGCCGTATGGCTACACCTTC.

V is TRBV15 and J is TRBJ1-2, with D maybe TRBD1 (5 bases). Trimming left V 1 base short and J 12 bases short, with 9 bases between. CDR1 is LNHNV and CDR2 is YYDKDF in the germline V gene (reference sequence). The CDR3 covers 11 residues. CDR3: CATSRGQGHTF. The CDR3 bases are TGTGCCACCAGCAGAGGCCAGGGTCACACCTTC.

The V gene is TRBV28, the J gene TRBJ1-6; D perhaps matches TRBD1 (6 bases). CDR3 length: 12 amino acids. Trimming pared 8 bases from V and 12 bases from J, leaving 14 bases between. The germline gives CDR1 MDHEN, CDR2 SYDVKM. DNA of the CDR3: TGTGCCAGCGTCACAGGGAGTGTACCCCTCCACTTT. This codes for CASVTGSVPLHF.

The chain recombines TRBV2 with TRBJ1-2, with D possibly TRBD1 on 6 matching bases. Trimming cost V 7 bases and J 6 bases, with 15 bases left between them. This CDR3 region has 13 residues. Germline-derived CDR1 and CDR2 are SNHLY and FYNNEI. CDR3 in DNA: TGTGCCAGCAACCCACAGGGACGAAATGGCTACACCTTC. Protein sequence: CASNPQGRNGYTF.

This chain links TRBV7-2 with TRBJ2-2, with 7 bases that match TRBD1. The ends lost 3 bases at V and 7 bases at J; junction bases unmatched: 5. Germline loops: CDR1 SGHTA, CDR2 FQGNSA. This CDR3 contains 14 residues. The CDR3 here is CASSLSGGGGELFF. The CDR3 DNA reads as TGTGCCAGCAGCTTGTCAGGGGGTGGCGGGGAGCTGTTTTTT.

The rearrangement links TRBV6-6 to TRBJ1-2; TRBD1 agrees at 7 bases. Per the germline V gene, CDR1 is MNHNY and CDR2 is SVGAGI (reference sequence). With 5 bases clipped from V and 8 bases from J, the junction kept 11 bases outside the gene matches. The length of the CDR3 is 14 residues. Here the CDR3 DNA reads TGTGCCAGCAGTACGGACACAGGGGAGAGGGGCTACACCTTC. Translated: CASSTDTGERGYTF.

The J gene is TRBJ1-1, the V gene TRBV7-2; no reliable D call. Trimming cost V 2 bases and J 1 base, with 5 bases left between them. Germline loops: CDR1 SGHTA, CDR2 FQGNSA. The CDR3 contains 13 residues. The CDR3 DNA sequence: TGTGCCAGCAGCTTATCCAGGAACACTGAAGCTTTCTTT. Its translation is CASSLSRNTEAFF.

V gene TRBV7-9 combines with J gene TRBJ2-1; 7 bases agree with TRBD2. This CDR3 spans 16 amino acids. With V trimmed by 8 bases and J by 5 bases, 15 bases remained unmatched. Germline loops: CDR1 SEHNR, CDR2 FQNEAQ (reference sequence). CDR3 region: CASGSFVAGPHNEQFF. The CDR3 nucleotides are TGTGCCAGCGGGTCTTTCGTAGCGGGTCCCCACAATGAGCAGTTCTTC.

CDR3 residues: CASGGGNTEAFF. The CDR3 nucleotides are TGTGCCAGCGGGGGAGGGAACACTGAAGCTTTCTTT. The rearrangement uses TRBV6-6 and TRBJ1-1, with a weak D call TRBD1 (5 bases). CDR1 is MNHNY and CDR2 is SVGAGI in the germline V gene (reference sequence). Trimming stripped 8 bases from V and 1 base from J, with 8 bases between. The CDR3 is made up of 12 amino acids.

This chain joins TRBV7-9 and TRBJ2-7, with 11 bases aligning to TRBD2. The V gene end was trimmed by 5 bases and the J gene end by 4 bases; junction bases not matched to a gene: 7. CDR1 SEHNR and CDR2 FQNEAQ come from the germline V gene (reference sequence). This CDR3 spans 15 amino acids. CDR3 sequence (DNA): TGTGCCAGCAGCCAGACATTAGCGGGGGGGTACGAGCAGTACTTC. It codes for CASSQTLAGGYEQYF.

The V gene is TRBV5-1, the J gene TRBJ2-1; 7 bases align to TRBD1. V trimming: 2 bases; J trimming: 6 bases; junction bases outside the gene matches: 8. Germline assignment: CDR1 SGHRS and CDR2 YFSETQ. CDR3 length equals 15 residues. The CDR3 region has the DNA TGCGCCAGCAGCTTTAGCCCAGGGGGATTCAATGAGCAGTTCTTC. Its translation: CASSFSPGGFNEQFF.

The rearrangement links TRBV4-1 to TRBJ1-6, with D perhaps matching TRBD1 (6 bases). Trimming removed 2 bases from V and 8 bases from J, with 13 bases in between. Germline lookup yields CDR1 MGHRA and CDR2 YSYEKL. The CDR3 runs to 15 residues. CDR3 nucleotide sequence: TGCGCCAGCAGCCAATTACAGGGTGGAGATTCACCCCTCCACTTT. Its protein is CASSQLQGGDSPLHF.

This chain uses TRBV4-1 with TRBJ1-2; a possible D gene is TRBD1 (6 bases). V lost 0 bases and J 7 bases, leaving 15 bases between the germline ends. From germline, CDR1 is MGHRA and CDR2 YSYEKL. The CDR3 has 15 residues. CDR3 nucleotides: TGCGCCAGCAGCCAAGAGAACAGGGCGTTTGCTGGCTACACCTTC. Translating gives CASSQENRAFAGYTF.

In DNA form, the CDR3 reads TGTGCCAGTAGTACAGGTAGACAGGGGACCTACAATGAAAAACTGTTTTTT. It translates to CASSTGRQGTYNEKLFF. This chain links TRBV19 with TRBJ1-4, with 8 bases aligning to TRBD1. Germline loops: CDR1 LNHDA, CDR2 SQIVND (reference sequence). Germline trimming cut 4 bases from V and 5 bases from J; bases unmatched to any gene: 12. This CDR3 contains 17 residues.

The CDR3 loop is CASSSDRGNTEAFF. CDR3 in DNA: TGTGCCAGCAGTTCGGACAGGGGGAACACTGAAGCTTTCTTT. The chain combines TRBV6-5 with TRBJ1-1; 9 bases are shared with TRBD1. The CDR3 spans 14 residues. Germline CDR1 reads MNHEY; CDR2 reads SVGAGI. V was clipped by 4 bases and J by 1 base; unmatched bases: 1.

The rearrangement links TRBV5-1 to TRBJ1-1, with D unclear. Trimming pared 5 bases from V and 1 base from J, leaving 12 bases between. This CDR3 comprises 14 residues. Germline V CDR1 and CDR2: SGHRS, YFSETQ. CDR3 residues: CASRWIEANTEAFF. In nucleotides, the CDR3 is TGCGCCAGCAGGTGGATCGAGGCGAACACTGAAGCTTTCTTT.